This is a list of T cell receptor beta chains from one sample in a study of blood T cells in healthy people across ages. Each CDR3 protein is one row after TCRdb ran MiXCR on the 5' RACE reads. Of 1.5 million or so distinct CDR3 sequences in the sample, around 39% are singletons; the top ten hold approximately 7.9%. Material for sequencing was blood. The source of these receptors is a young woman in good health. Both conserved end residues are part of each CDR3. D genes are given only for firm matches. A row's size may be missing; if present it is once, few, many or a size class.

>TRBJ1-2|TRBV15|once|NA|14
CATSGGRANYGYTF
TGTGCCACCAGCGGTGGGAGGGCTAACTATGGCTACACCTTC
>TRBJ1-1|TRBV9|few|NA|13
CASSVQQDTEAFF
TGTGCCAGCAGCGTACAACAGGACACTGAAGCTTTCTTT
>TRBJ2-1|TRBV9|few|TRBD1|14
CASSEWDRAHEQFF
TGTGCCAGCAGCGAATGGGACAGGGCACATGAGCAGTTCTTC
>TRBJ2-6|TRBV28|few|NA|16
CASSSPGEAGANVLTF
TGTGCCAGCAGTTCCCCAGGGGAAGCTGGGGCCAACGTCCTGACTTTC
>TRBJ1-6|TRBV20-1|NA|NA|17
CSARESRFLPEDSPLHF
TGCAGTGCTAGAGAGAGCCGATTCCTCCCTGAGGATTCACCCCTCCACTTT
>TRBJ1-1|TRBV20-1|NA|NA|11
CSATLDTEAFF
TGCAGTGCTACCTTGGACACTGAAGCTTTCTTT
>TRBJ2-3|TRBV7-3|NA|NA|13
CASSQTRTDTQYF
TGTGCCAGCAGTCAAACCCGCACAGATACGCAGTATTTT
>TRBJ2-7|TRBV20-1|few|TRBD2|15
CSASPLAGGSYEQYF
TGCAGTGCTAGTCCCCTAGCGGGAGGGTCCTACGAGCAGTACTTC
>TRBJ2-2|TRBV28|few|NA|14
CASSLFQFTGELFF
TGTGCCAGCAGTTTATTCCAGTTCACCGGGGAGCTGTTTTTT
>TRBJ1-6|TRBV14|NA|NA|12
CASSQDLSPLHF
TGTGCCAGCAGCCAAGATCTCTCACCCCTCCACTTT
>TRBJ1-2|TRBV15|few|NA|16
CATSRGGAGGPYGYTF
TGTGCCACCAGCAGAGGTGGGGCTGGGGGTCCCTATGGCTACACCTTC
>TRBJ1-6|TRBV20-1|NA|TRBD1|15
CSARARGTSNSPLHF
TGCAGTGCCCGGGCCAGGGGGACGAGTAATTCACCCCTCCACTTT
>TRBJ2-3|TRBV6-5|NA|TRBD2|17
CASSYRPPGLATDTQYF
TGTGCCAGCAGTTACCGGCCCCCGGGACTAGCCACAGATACGCAGTATTTT
>TRBJ2-7|TRBV20-1|NA|NA|13
CSADYQTYDEQYF
TGCAGTGCCGACTACCAAACCTACGATGAGCAGTACTTC
>TRBJ2-1|TRBV18|NA|TRBD2|13
CASSPGLEDEQFF
TGTGCCAGCTCACCGGGACTAGAGGATGAGCAGTTCTTC
>TRBJ2-1|TRBV3-1|NA|NA|15
CASSRPGGYGNEQFF
TGTGCCAGCAGCCGGCCTGGGGGGTATGGCAATGAGCAGTTCTTC
>TRBJ1-2|TRBV6-1|many|NA|15
CASSVEGRLNYGYTF
TGTGCCAGCAGTGTAGAAGGACGGCTAAACTATGGCTACACCTTC
>TRBJ2-1|TRBV5-1|NA|NA|18
CASSLALGPQNSYNEQFF
TGCGCCAGCAGCTTGGCCCTGGGACCCCAGAACTCCTACAATGAGCAGTTCTTC
>TRBJ2-7|TRBV7-9|NA|TRBD1|19
CASSLAFGLGKGASYEQYF
TGTGCCAGCAGCTTAGCGTTCGGTCTAGGAAAGGGGGCGTCCTACGAGCAGTACTTC
>TRBJ2-1|TRBV6-2/TRBV6-3|few|NA|14
CASSYLPPGNEQFF
TGTGCCAGCAGTTATCTTCCCCCGGGCAATGAGCAGTTCTTC
>TRBJ2-5|TRBV7-9|NA|NA|13
CASSPSNLETQYF
TGTGCCAGCAGCCCCAGTAACTTGGAGACCCAGTACTTC
>TRBJ2-5|TRBV6-2/TRBV6-3|once|NA|14
CASIELAGQETQYF
TGTGCCAGCATCGAACTAGCCGGGCAAGAGACCCAGTACTTC
>TRBJ2-3|TRBV9|few|NA|16
CASSVSGGSYSDTQYF
TGTGCCAGCAGCGTATCCGGCGGTAGCTATTCAGATACGCAGTATTTT
>TRBJ1-1|TRBV18|NA|NA|14
CASSPYRMNTEAFF
TGTGCCAGCTCACCATACAGGATGAACACTGAAGCTTTCTTT
>TRBJ1-2|TRBV29-1|few|TRBD1|16
CSVGGTGGARNYGYTF
TGCAGCGTTGGGGGGACAGGGGGCGCTCGGAACTATGGCTACACCTTC
>TRBJ2-2|TRBV19|NA|NA|13
CASSITNTGELFF
TGTGCCAGTAGTATTACGAACACCGGGGAGCTGTTTTTT
>TRBJ2-2|TRBV7-2|NA|NA|15
CASSLIGGDTGELFF
TGTGCCAGCAGCTTAATCGGCGGTGACACCGGGGAGCTGTTTTTT
>TRBJ1-5|TRBV20-1|NA|TRBD1|15
CSAVPGTGSNQPQHF
TGCAGTGCTGTCCCCGGGACAGGTAGCAATCAGCCCCAGCATTTT
>TRBJ2-2|TRBV7-8|NA|TRBD2|16
CASSPSAGAGTGELFF
TGTGCCAGCAGCCCATCAGCGGGAGCGGGCACCGGGGAGCTGTTTTTT
>TRBJ2-1|TRBV18|NA|TRBD2|16
CASSPVAGGLYNEQFF
TGTGCCAGCTCCCCGGTAGCGGGAGGGCTGTACAATGAGCAGTTCTTC
>TRBJ2-3|TRBV7-3|NA|TRBD2|15
CASSSPGGRADTQYF
TGTGCCAGCAGCAGCCCGGGGGGGCGGGCAGATACGCAGTATTTT
>TRBJ2-7|TRBV27|NA|NA|16
CASSPPGDPSYNEQYF
TGTGCCAGCAGTCCACCCGGGGACCCCTCCTACAATGAGCAGTACTTC
>TRBJ1-1|TRBV27|NA|TRBD1|13
CAVQDRGLAEAFF
TGTGCCGTTCAAGACAGGGGGCTGGCCGAAGCTTTCTTT
>TRBJ2-7|TRBV25-1|NA|TRBD1|15
CASSTGTAKFYEQYF
TGTGCCAGCTCCACCGGGACAGCGAAATTCTACGAGCAGTACTTC
>TRBJ1-2|TRBV27|NA|NA|18
CASRKAENPRPLDYGYTF
TGTGCCAGCAGGAAGGCAGAGAATCCCCGACCTCTCGACTATGGCTACACCTTC
>TRBJ1-2|TRBV29-1|few|NA|15
CSVEDVGFSNYGYTF
TGCAGCGTTGAAGATGTCGGGTTCTCTAACTATGGCTACACCTTC
>TRBJ1-2|TRBV10-3|NA|NA|11
CAIGNRDGYTF
TGTGCCATCGGTAACAGAGATGGCTACACCTTC
>TRBJ2-1|TRBV27|NA|TRBD1|15
CASSFTGGVGNEQFF
TGTGCCAGCAGTTTTACAGGGGGCGTGGGCAATGAGCAGTTCTTC
>TRBJ2-5|TRBV20-1|NA|TRBD2|19
CSASIRASGRAVEGNEQYF
TGCAGTGCTAGTATTCGGGCTAGCGGGAGGGCCGTAGAGGGTAATGAGCAGTACTTC
>TRBJ2-7|TRBV9|NA|NA|14
CASSPRDAAYEQYF
TGTGCCAGCAGCCCCCGGGACGCGGCCTACGAGCAGTACTTC
>TRBJ1-5|TRBV20-1|NA|TRBD1|15
CSARSQGAGNQPQHF
TGCAGTGCTAGGAGCCAGGGGGCTGGCAATCAGCCCCAGCATTTT
>TRBJ1-2|TRBV12-3/TRBV12-4|many|TRBD1|15
CASGGTAQLRDGYTF
TGTGCCAGCGGAGGGACAGCCCAGCTAAGAGATGGCTACACCTTC